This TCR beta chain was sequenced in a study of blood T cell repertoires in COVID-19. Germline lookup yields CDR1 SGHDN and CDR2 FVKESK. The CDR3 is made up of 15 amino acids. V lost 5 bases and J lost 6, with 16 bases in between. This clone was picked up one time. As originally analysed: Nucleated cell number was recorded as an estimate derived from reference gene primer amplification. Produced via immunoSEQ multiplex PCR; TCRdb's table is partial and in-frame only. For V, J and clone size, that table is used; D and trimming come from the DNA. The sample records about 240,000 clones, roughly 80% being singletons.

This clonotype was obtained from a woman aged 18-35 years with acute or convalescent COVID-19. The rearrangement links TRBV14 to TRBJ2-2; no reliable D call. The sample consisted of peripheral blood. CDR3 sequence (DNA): TGTGCCAGCAGCTCCGCAAACTCGTTAGCCGGGGAGCTGTTTTTT. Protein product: CASSSANSLAGELFF.